Listed below are T cell receptor beta chains from one sample, sequenced in a study of blood T cell repertoires in COVID-19. Data came from immunoSEQ multiplex PCR; TCRdb stores just in-frame clones and leaves some out. The table includes about 69,000 clones, approximately 84% detected once. The specimen was peripheral blood. Source of these receptors: a man aged 50-59 years with COVID-19, enrolled during active disease. The conserved cysteine and the conserved F or W are not part of the CDR3 here. D genes are given only for firm matches.

d_call,j_call,v_call,cdr3_aa
TRBD1,TRBJ1-1,TRBV11-2,ASSSFRGRDTEAF
-,TRBJ2-2,TRBV3-1/TRBV3-2,ASSQGWGRNTGELF
-,TRBJ2-5,TRBV7-9,ASSLDISQY
-,TRBJ2-7,TRBV20-1,SARVLREQY
-,TRBJ1-2,TRBV6-5,ASSRTEGLDGYT
-,TRBJ2-2,TRBV12-3/TRBV12-4,ASRTKQVGELF
-,TRBJ1-1,TRBV5-1,ASSLEGVYTEAF
-,TRBJ1-2,TRBV14,ASSPDSYGYT
-,TRBJ2-5,TRBV4-2,ASSQGGAAETQY
TRBD2,TRBJ2-1,TRBV5-6,ASSLRLAGGPGNEQF
TRBD2,TRBJ2-5,TRBV6-5,ASRSSGGTQETQY
-,TRBJ2-3,TRBV4-1,ASSQELGLTDTQY
TRBD1,TRBJ1-1,TRBV3-1/TRBV3-2,ASSLGQGSTEAF
-,TRBJ2-5,TRBV27,ASRTRKNRAGLETQY
TRBD1,TRBJ1-4,TRBV3-1/TRBV3-2,ASSHTGGGKEKLF
-,TRBJ1-1,TRBV5-5,ASRLSQVNTEAF
TRBD1,TRBJ1-1,TRBV6-2/TRBV6-3,ASSSHPGQINTEAF
-,TRBJ2-7,TRBV7-9,AGSASAYEQY
TRBD2,TRBJ2-2,TRBV7-2,ASSLRRGGFDGELF
TRBD1,TRBJ1-1,TRBV7-2,ASSWGQLGTEAF
-,TRBJ1-4,TRBV19,ASRGEEPVGTNEKLF
-,TRBJ1-1,TRBV29-1,SVPLGRGTEAF
TRBD1,TRBJ1-2,TRBV5-1,ASTRDSLSDGYT
-,TRBJ2-7,TRBV4-2,ASSQVLQSYEQY
-,TRBJ1-2,TRBV2,ASSGRGGPGYGYT
TRBD1,TRBJ2-3,TRBV19,ASSMWTGMYADTQY
TRBD1,TRBJ1-1,TRBV12-3/TRBV12-4,ASSGTATEAF
-,TRBJ1-6,TRBV5-1,ASSLQGGNNSPLH
TRBD2,TRBJ2-3,TRBV6-2/TRBV6-3,ASSYPTSGGLTDTQY
TRBD1,TRBJ1-6,TRBV7-9,ASRRTGGNSPLH
-,TRBJ1-2,TRBV11-1,ASSLRGSYGYT
-,TRBJ2-3,TRBV5-8,ASSRRQTTDTQY